This TCR beta chain is drawn from a study of Ad26.COV2.S vaccination and SARS-CoV-2 variants. The repertoire was sequenced with immunoSEQ multiplex PCR; TCRdb's copy has only in-frame clones and lacks some. The sample has roughly 680,000 clones; more than 80% are singletons. Turning to this clone: Its specificity is not known.

General observations from the study: Non-spike TCR breadth showed similarity between vaccine and placebo recipients. Post-vaccination spike-specific CD8+ and CD4+ T cell responses reportedly had substantial breadth. Vaccine recipients showed a spike-specific TCR breadth that was higher than in placebo recipients.

The treatment is: 15 to 20 received Ad26.COV2.S at low or high dose, single or two shots; roughly five received placebo; per-sample allocation not given. Day 63 after the first vaccine or placebo injection was the time point for sampling. A Boston adult aged 18-55 years was the donor. The TCR sequence derives from a person between 18 and 60 years old who received the Ad26.COV2.S COVID-19 vaccine or a placebo. This material consisted of peripheral blood, taken in a trial of Ad26.COV2.S vaccine versus placebo.

This CDR3 is CAIKTGRGTNYGYTF. The CDR3 DNA follows: TGTGCCATCAAAACAGGGCGGGGGACGAACTATGGCTACACCTTC. The genes are TRBV10-3 and TRBJ1-2; D perhaps matches TRBD1 (6 bases). CDR1 is ENHRY and CDR2 is SYGVKD in the germline V gene. The CDR3 has 15 amino acids. Trimming stripped 7 bases from V and 2 bases from J, with 17 bases between.